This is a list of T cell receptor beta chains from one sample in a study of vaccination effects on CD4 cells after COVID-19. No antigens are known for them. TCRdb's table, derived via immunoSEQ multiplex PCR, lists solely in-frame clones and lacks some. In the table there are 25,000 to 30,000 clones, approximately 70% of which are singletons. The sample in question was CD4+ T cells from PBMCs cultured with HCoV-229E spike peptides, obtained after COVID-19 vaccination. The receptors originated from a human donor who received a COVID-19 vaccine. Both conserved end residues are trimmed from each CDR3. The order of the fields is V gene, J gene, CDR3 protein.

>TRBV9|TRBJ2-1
ASSVGLYGDEQF
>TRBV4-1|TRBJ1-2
ASSQTGANYGYT
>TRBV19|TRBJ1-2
ASSIGLSRGYT
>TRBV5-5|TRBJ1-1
ASSLAGLTEAF
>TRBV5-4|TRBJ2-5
ASRSGQGPHQETQY
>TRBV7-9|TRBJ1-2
ASSLEEGASYGYT
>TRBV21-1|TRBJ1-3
ASSTYSRSSGNTIY
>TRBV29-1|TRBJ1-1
SVGEGFTEAF
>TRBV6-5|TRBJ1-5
ASSYSGGSQPQH
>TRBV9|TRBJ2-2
ASSVSGTGPTGELF
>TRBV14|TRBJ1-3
ASSQGRGNTIY
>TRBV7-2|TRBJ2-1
ASSLVDRMTGTNEQF
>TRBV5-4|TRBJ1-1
ASSWDRANTEAF
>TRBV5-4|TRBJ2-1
ASSPQGGRTYNEQF
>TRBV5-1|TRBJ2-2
ASSRTSGANTGELF
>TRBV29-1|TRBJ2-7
SVDRTGNEQY
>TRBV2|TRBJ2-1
ASRDRGMMQF
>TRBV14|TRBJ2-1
ASSQAGHAREQF
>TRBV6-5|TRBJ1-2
ASSYSTGYGYT
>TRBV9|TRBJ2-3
ASSSRDRGRTDTQY
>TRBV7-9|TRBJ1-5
ASSPGGNQPQH
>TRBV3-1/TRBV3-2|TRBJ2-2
ASSQGSHLKTNTGELF
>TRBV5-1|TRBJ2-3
ASSSSGSLTTDTQY
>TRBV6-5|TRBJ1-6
ASKGPPDRNSPLH
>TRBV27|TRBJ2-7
ASSLRWPLYEQY
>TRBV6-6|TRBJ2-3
ASSYSRHTDTQY
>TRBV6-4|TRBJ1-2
ASSDPVGSGYT
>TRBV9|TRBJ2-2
ASSVEKRWDRATGELF
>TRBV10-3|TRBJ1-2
AISGPGENYGYT
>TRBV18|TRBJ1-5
ASSSTQGGNQPQH
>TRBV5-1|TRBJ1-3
ASSLTTPGQGAHSNTIY
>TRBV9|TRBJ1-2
ASSVGGDVGYGYT